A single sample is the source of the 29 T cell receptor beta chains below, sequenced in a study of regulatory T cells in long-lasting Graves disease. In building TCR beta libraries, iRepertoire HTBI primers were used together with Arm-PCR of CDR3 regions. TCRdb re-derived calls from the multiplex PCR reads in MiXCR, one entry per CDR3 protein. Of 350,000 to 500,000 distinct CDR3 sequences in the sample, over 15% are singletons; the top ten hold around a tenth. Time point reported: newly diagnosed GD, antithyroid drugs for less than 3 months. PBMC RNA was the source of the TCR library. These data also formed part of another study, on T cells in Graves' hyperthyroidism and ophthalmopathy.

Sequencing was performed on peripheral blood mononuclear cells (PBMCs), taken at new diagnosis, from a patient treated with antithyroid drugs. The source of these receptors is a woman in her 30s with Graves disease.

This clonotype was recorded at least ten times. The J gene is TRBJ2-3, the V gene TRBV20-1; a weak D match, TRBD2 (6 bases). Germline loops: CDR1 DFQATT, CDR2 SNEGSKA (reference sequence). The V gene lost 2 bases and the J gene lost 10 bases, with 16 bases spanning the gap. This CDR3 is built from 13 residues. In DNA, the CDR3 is TGCAGTGCTAGATGGGGCAGGGAGGCTCCGCAGTATTTT. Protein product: CSARWGREAPQYF.

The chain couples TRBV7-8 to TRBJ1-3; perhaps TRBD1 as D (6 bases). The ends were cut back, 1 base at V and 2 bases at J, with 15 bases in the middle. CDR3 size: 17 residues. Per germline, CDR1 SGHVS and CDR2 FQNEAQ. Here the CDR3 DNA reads TGTGCCAGCAGCTTAGAAAAGGGGGTCGCGGCTGGAAACACCATATATTTT. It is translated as CASSLEKGVAAGNTIYF.

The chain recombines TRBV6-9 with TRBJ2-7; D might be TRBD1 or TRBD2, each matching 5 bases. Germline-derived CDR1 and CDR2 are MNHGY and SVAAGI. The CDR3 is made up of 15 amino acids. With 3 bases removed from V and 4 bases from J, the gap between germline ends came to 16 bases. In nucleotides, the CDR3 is TGTGCCAGCAGTTACACCAGGGAGAGTTTTTACGAGCAGTACTTC. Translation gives CASSYTRESFYEQYF.

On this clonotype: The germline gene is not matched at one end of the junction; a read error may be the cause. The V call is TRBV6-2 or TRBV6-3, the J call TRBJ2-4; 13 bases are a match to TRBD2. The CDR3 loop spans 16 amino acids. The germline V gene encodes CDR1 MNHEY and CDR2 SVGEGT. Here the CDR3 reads CASSELAGGPRLEQLF. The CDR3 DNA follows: TGTGCCAGCAGTGAACTAGCGGGAGGGCCGCGGCTTGAGCAGCTCTTC.

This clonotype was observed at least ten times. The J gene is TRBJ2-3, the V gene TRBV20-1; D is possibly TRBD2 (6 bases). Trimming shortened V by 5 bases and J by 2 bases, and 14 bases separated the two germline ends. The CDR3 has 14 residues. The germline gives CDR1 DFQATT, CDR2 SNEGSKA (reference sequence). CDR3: CSAYSGTNTDTQYF. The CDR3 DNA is TGCAGTGCTTATAGCGGTACTAACACAGATACGCAGTATTTT.

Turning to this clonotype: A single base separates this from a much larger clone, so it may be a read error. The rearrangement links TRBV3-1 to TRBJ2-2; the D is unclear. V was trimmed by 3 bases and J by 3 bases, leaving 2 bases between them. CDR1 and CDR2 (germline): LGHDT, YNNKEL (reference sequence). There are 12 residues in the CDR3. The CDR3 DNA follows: TGTGCCAGCAGCCACTACACCGGGGAGCTGTTTTTT. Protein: CASSHYTGELFF.

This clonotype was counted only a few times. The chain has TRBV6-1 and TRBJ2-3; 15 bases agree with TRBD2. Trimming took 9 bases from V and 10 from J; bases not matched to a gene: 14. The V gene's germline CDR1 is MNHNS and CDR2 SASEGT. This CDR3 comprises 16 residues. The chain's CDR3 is CASNDWGLAGGRSQYF. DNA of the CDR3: TGTGCCAGTAATGATTGGGGACTAGCGGGAGGTCGCTCGCAGTATTTT.

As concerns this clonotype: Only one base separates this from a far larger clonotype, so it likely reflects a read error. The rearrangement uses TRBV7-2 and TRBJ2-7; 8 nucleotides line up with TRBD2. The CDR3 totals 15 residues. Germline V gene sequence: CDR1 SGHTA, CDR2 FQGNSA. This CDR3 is CVSSSGGASSYEQYF. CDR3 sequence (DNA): TGTGTCAGCAGCAGCGGGGGCGCGAGCTCCTACGAGCAGTACTTC.

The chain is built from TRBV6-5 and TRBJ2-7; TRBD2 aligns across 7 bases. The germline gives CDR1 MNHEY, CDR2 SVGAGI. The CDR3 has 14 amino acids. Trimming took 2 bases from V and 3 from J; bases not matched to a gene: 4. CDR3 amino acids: CASSYVLADYEQYF. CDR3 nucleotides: TGTGCCAGCAGTTACGTCCTAGCGGACTACGAGCAGTACTTC.

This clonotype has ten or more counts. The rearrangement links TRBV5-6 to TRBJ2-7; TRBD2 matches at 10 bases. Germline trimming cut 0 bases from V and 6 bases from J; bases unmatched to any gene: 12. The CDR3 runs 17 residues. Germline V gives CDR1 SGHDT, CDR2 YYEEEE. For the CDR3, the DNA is TGTGCCAGCAGCTTGGAGTCTGGGCTAGCGGGAGTCCTCGAGCAGTACTTC. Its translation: CASSLESGLAGVLEQYF.

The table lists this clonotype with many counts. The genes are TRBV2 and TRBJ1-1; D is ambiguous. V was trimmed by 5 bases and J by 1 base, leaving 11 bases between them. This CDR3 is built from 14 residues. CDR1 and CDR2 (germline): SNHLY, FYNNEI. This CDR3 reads CASSFIRGNTEAFF. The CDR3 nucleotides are TGTGCCAGCAGTTTTATCCGGGGGAACACTGAAGCTTTCTTT.

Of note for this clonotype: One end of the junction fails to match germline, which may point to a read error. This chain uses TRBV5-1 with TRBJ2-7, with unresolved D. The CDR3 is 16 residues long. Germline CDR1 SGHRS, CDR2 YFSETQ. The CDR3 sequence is CASSLSAEGSSYEQYF. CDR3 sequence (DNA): TGTGCCAGCAGCTTGTCGGCGGAAGGTAGCTCCTACGAGCAGTACTTC.

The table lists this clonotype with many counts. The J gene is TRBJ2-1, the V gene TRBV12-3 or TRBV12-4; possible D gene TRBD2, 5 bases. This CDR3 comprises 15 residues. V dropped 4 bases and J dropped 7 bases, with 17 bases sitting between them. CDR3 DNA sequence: TGTGCCAGCAGTTGGGGTGTAGGAGGCAAGAATGAGCAGTTCTTC. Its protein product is CASSWGVGGKNEQFF.

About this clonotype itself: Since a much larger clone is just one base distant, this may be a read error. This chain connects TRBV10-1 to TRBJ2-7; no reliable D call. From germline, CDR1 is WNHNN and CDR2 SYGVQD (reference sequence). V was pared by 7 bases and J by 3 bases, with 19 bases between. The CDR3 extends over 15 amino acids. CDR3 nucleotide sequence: TGCGCCAGCACCGATTTCCCGGGCCCAGACTACGAGCAGTACTTC. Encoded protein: CASTDFPGPDYEQYF.

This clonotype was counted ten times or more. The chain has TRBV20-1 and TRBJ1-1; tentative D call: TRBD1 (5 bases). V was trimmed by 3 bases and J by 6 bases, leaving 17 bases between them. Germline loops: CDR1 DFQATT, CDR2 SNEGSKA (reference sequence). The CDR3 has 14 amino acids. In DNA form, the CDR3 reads TGCAGTGCTAGCCCCGACAGCGAAGGGGCTGAAGCTTTCTTT. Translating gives CSASPDSEGAEAFF.

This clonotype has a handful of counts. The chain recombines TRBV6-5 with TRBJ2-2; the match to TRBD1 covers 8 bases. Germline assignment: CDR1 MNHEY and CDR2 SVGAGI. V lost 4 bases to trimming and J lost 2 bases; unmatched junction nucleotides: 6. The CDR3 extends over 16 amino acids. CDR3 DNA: TGTGCCAGCAGTTCAGGACAGGGTAGTAACACCGGGGAGCTGTTTTTT. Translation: CASSSGQGSNTGELFF.

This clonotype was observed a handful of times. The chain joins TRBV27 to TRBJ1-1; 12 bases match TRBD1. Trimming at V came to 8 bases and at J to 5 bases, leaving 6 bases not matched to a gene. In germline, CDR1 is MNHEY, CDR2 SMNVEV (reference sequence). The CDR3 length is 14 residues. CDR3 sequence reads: CASRRDRGQTEAFF. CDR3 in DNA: TGTGCCAGCCGCCGGGACAGGGGGCAAACTGAAGCTTTCTTT.

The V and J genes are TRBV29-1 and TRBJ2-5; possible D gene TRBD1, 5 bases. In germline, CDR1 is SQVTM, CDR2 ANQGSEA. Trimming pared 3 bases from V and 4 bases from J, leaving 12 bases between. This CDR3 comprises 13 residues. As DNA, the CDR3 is TGCAGCGTTGATCGGAACCAGGGAGAGACCCAGTACTTC. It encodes CSVDRNQGETQYF.

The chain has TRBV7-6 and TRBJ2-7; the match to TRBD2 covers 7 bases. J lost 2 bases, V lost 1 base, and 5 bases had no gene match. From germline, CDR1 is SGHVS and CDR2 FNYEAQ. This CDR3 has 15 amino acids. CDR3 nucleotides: TGTGCCAGCAGCTTAGTGGCTAGCGGAACCTACGAGCAGTACTTC. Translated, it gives CASSLVASGTYEQYF.

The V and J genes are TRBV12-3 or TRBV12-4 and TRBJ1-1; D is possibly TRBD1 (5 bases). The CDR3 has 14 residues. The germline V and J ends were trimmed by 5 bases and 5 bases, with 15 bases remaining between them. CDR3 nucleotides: TGTGCCAGCAGTCCCGGGACCCTCGTGACTGAAGCTTTCTTT. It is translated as CASSPGTLVTEAFF.

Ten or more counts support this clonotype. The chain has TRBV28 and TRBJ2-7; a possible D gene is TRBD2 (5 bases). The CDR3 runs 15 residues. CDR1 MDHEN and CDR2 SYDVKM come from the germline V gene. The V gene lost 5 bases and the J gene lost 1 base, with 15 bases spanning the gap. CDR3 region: CASSPAEGHSYEQYF. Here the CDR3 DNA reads TGTGCCAGCAGTCCCGCTGAGGGTCATTCCTACGAGCAGTACTTC. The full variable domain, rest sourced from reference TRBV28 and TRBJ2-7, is DVKVTQSSRYLVKRTGEKVFLECVQDMDHENMFWYRQDPGLGLRLIYFSYDVKMKEKGDIPEGYSVSREKKERFSLILESASTNQTSMYLCASSPAEGHSYEQYFGPGTRLTVT.

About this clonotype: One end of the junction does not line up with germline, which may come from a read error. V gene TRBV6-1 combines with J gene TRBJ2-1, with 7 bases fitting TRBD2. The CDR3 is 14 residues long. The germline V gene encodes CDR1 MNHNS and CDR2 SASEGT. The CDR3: CASPGGRGYNEQLF. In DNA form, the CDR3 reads TGTGCCAGCCCAGGCGGGAGAGGCTACAATGAGCAGCTCTTC.

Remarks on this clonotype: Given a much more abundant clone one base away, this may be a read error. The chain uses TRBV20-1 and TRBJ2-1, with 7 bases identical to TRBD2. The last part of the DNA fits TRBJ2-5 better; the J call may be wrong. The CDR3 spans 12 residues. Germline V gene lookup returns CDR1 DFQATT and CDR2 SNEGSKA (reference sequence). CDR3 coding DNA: TGCAGCATGGCTAGCGGTCGGGAGACCCAGTACTTC. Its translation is CSMASGRETQYF.

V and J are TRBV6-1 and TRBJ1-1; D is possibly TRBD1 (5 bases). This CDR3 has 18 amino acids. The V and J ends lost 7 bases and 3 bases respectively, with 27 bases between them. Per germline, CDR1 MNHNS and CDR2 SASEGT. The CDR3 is CASTPTDRGRKTDTEAFF. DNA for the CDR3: TGTGCCAGCACTCCCACCGACCGGGGACGGAAGACCGACACTGAAGCTTTCTTT.

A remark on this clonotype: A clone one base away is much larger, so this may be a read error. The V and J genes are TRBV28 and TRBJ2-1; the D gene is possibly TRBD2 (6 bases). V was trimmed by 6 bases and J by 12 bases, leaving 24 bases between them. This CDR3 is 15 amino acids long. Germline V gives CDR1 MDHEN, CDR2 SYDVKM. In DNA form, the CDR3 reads TGTGCCAGCAGCCCCGGGACGGCTGGGACTGCGGTGCAGTTCTTC. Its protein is CASSPGTAGTAVQFF.

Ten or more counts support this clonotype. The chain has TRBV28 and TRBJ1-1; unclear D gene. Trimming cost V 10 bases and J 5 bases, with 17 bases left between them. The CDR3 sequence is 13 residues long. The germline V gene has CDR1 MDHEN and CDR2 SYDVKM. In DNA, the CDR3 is TGTGCCACCATCGGGAGTGTTGGGACTGAAGCTTTCTTT. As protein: CATIGSVGTEAFF.

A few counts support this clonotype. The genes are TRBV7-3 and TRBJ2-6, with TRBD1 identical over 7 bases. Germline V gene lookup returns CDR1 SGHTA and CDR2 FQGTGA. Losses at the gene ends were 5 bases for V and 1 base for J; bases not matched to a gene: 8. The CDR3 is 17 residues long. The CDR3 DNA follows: TGTGCCAGCAGCCCGCCGACAGGGCAATCTGGGGCCAACGTCCTGACTTTC. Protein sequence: CASSPPTGQSGANVLTF. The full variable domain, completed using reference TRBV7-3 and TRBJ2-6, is GAGVSQTPSNKVTEKGKYVELRCDPISGHTALYWYRQSLGQGPEFLIYFQGTGAADDSGLPNDRFFAVRPEGSVSTLKIQRTERGDSAVYLCASSPPTGQSGANVLTFGAGSRLTVL.

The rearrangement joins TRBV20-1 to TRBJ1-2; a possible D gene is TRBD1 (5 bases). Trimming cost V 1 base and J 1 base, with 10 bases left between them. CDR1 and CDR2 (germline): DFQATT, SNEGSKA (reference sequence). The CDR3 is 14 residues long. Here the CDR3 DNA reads TGCAGTGCTAGAGTTACGCAGGGTAACTATGGCTACACCTTC. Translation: CSARVTQGNYGYTF.

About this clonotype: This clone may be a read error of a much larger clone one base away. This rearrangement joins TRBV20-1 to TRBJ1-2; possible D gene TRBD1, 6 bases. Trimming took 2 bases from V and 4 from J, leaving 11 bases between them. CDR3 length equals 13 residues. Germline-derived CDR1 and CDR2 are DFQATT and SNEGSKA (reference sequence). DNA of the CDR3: TGCAGTGCTAGAAGGGGGACTAGCTATGGCTACACCTTC. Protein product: CSARRGTSYGYTF.